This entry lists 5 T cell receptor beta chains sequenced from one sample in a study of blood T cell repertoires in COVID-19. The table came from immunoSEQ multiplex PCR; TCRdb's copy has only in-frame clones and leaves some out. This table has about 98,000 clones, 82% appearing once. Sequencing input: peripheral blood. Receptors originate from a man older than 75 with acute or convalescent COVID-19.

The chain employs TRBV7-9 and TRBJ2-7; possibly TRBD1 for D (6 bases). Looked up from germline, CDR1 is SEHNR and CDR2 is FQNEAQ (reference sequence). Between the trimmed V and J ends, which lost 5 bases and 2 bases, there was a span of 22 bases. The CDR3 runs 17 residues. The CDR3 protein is CASSPGVGQLNPYEQYF. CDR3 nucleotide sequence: TGTGCCAGCAGCCCCGGAGTCGGACAGCTTAACCCCTACGAGCAGTACTTC.

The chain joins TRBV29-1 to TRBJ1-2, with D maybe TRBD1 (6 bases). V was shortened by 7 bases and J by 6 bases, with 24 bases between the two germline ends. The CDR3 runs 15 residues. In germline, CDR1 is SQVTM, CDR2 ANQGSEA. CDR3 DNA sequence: TGCAGCGCGATCCGGCAGGGGAAGGGCGTCGATGGCTACACCTTC. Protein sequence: CSAIRQGKGVDGYTF. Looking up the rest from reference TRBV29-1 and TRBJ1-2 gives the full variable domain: SAVISQKPSRDICQRGTSLTIQCQVDSQVTMMFWYRQQPGQSLTLIATANQGSEATYESGFVIDKFPISRPNLTFSTLTVSNMSPEDSSIYLCSAIRQGKGVDGYTFGSGTRLTVV.

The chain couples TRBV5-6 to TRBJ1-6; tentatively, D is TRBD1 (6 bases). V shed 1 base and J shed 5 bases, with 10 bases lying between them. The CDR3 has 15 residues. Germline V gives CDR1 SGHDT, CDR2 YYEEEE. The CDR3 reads CASSLSPGDNSPLHF. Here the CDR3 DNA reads TGTGCCAGCAGCTTGTCCCCAGGGGATAATTCACCCCTCCACTTT.

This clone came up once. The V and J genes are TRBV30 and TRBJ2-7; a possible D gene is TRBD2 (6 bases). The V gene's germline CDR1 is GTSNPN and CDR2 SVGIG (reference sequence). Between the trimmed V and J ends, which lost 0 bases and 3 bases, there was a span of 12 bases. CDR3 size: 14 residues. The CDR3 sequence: CAWSVGEARYEQYF. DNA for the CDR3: TGTGCCTGGAGTGTGGGGGAGGCCCGCTACGAGCAGTACTTC.

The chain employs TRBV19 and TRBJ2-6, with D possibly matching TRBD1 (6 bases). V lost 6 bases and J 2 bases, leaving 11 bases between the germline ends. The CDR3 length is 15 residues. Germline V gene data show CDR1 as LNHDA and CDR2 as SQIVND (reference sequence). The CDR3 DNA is TGTGCCAGTAGGATACAGGGTGCTGGGGCCAACGTCCTGACTTTC. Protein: CASRIQGAGANVLTF.